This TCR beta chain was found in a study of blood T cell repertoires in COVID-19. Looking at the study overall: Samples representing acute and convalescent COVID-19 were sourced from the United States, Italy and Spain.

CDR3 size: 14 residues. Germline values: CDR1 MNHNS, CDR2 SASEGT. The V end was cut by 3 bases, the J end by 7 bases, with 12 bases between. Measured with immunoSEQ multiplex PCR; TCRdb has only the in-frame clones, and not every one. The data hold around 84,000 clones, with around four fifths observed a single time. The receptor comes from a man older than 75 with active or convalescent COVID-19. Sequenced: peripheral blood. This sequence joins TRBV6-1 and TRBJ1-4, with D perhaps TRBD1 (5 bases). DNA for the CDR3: TGTGCCAGCAGTGATGGGGCGATGGGTGAAAAACTGTTTTTT. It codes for CASSDGAMGEKLFF.